The clone carrying this T cell receptor beta chain was seen repeatedly, ten times or more. TCRdb ran MiXCR on the 5' RACE reads and lists one entry per CDR3 protein. This table holds under 250,000 distinct CDR3 sequences, about 10% found once. This record comes from a study of CD8 T cells in ankylosing spondylitis. The CDR3 covers 15 residues. V dropped 2 bases and J dropped 3 bases, with 16 bases sitting between them. CDR1 DFQATT and CDR2 SNEGSKA come from the germline V gene (reference sequence). The clonotype originates from a male donor with ankylosing spondylitis or in good health (not recorded which). The chain recombines TRBV20-1 with TRBJ1-1; D possibly corresponds to TRBD1 (5 bases). Sequencing was carried out using blood, either unsorted or a sorted T cell fraction (not recorded which). The CDR3 reads CSARIGGIGDTEAFF. CDR3 sequence (DNA): TGCAGTGCTAGAATTGGAGGGATAGGGGACACTGAAGCTTTCTTT.